The T cell receptor beta chain described here comes from a study of early T cells in non-severe SARS-CoV-2 infection. At the level of the study: Sequencing targeted bulk RNA from unsorted whole blood, leaving chains unpaired. Whole-study results and caveats: Using VDJdb, the matching emphasized anti-spike CD8 responses while missing private and CD4 specificities.

This clonotype was detected only a few times. Its antigen is currently unknown. J lost 1 base, V lost 5 bases, and 4 bases had no gene match. The CDR3 extends over 14 amino acids. The germline V gene encodes CDR1 MDHEN and CDR2 SYDVKM. The library protocol tagged individual cDNA molecules with unique molecular identifiers. TCRdb processed the 5' RACE reads anew with MiXCR; each CDR3 protein has one entry. The profile shows tens of thousands of distinct CDR3 sequences, 13% to 15% of them singletons. The source of this sequence is an adult who was a healthcare worker with PCR-confirmed SARS-CoV-2 infection or an uninfected control (not recorded which). What was sequenced was whole blood. V gene TRBV28 combines with J gene TRBJ1-1, with 7 nucleotides matching TRBD1. CDR3 sequence: CASSTTGANTEAFF. The CDR3 DNA follows: TGTGCCAGCAGTACTACAGGGGCGAACACTGAAGCTTTCTTT.